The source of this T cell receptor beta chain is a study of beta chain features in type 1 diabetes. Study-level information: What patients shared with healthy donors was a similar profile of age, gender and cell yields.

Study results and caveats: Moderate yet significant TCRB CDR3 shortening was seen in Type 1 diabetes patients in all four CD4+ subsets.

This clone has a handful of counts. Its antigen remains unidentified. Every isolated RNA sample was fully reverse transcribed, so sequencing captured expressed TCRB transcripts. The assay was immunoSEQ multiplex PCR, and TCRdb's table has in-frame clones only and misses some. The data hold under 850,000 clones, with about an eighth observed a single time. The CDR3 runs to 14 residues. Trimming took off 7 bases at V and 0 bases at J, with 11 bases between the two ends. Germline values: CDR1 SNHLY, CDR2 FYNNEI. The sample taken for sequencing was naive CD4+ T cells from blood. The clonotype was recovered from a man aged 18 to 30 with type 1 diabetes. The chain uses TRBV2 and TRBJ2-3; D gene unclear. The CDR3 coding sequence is TGTGCCAGCATCCAGGTGGCTAGCACAGATACGCAGTATTTT. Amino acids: CASIQVASTDTQYF.